This T cell receptor (beta chain) comes out of a study of Ad26.COV2.S vaccination and SARS-CoV-2 variants. Notes on this clone: Its antigen is undetermined.

TCRdb's copy holds only in-frame clones and misses some; the assay was immunoSEQ multiplex PCR. Here the sample spans over 110,000 clones, 75% to 90% being singletons. Trimming removed 0 bases from V and 4 bases from J, with 12 bases in between. This CDR3 is built from 15 residues. Germline V CDR1 and CDR2: WNHNN, SYGVQD (reference sequence). The study's findings and limits: The analyses of TCR breadth and depth may have understated the size of total T cell responses. Vaccinees reportedly had broad spike-specific CD8+ and CD4+ T cell responses. Vaccinated individuals (as opposed to placebo recipients) had higher spike-specific TCR breadth. Researchers reported similar non-spike TCR breadth in vaccine and placebo recipients.

The chain couples TRBV10-1 to TRBJ1-1; no clear D gene. This material consisted of peripheral blood, taken after recovery from COVID-19. This sequence was found in a human donor who had recovered from COVID-19. This CDR3 is CASSESSGVGTEAFF. The CDR3 bases are TGCGCCAGCAGTGAGTCATCCGGGGTGGGCACTGAAGCTTTCTTT.